Shown below are 30 T cell receptor beta chains from a single sample sequenced in a study of blood T cell repertoires in COVID-19. Libraries were prepared by immunoSEQ multiplex PCR; TCRdb keeps only in-frame clonotypes and omits some of them. The data show around 60,000 clones, with roughly 72% seen just once and around 4.9% held by the top ten. Material: peripheral blood. The receptor source for this set is an older woman with COVID-19, enrolled during active disease.

This chain links TRBV5-5 with TRBJ1-1, with D tentatively TRBD1 (5 bases). This CDR3 region has 12 residues. Trimming pared 6 bases from V and 4 bases from J, leaving 10 bases between. Germline loops: CDR1 SGHKS, CDR2 YYEKEE (reference sequence). CDR3 region: CASTLDSTEAFF. CDR3 bases: TGTGCCAGCACCCTTGACAGCACTGAAGCTTTCTTT.

The chain has TRBV19 and TRBJ2-5, with TRBD1 identical over 10 bases. Germline loops: CDR1 LNHDA, CDR2 SQIVND (reference sequence). Trimming cost V 1 base and J 0 bases; bases outside gene matches: 5. The CDR3 extends over 17 amino acids. CDR3 region: CASSIGRQGAYQETQYF. CDR3 nucleotides: TGTGCCAGTAGTATAGGTAGACAGGGGGCTTACCAAGAGACCCAGTACTTC.

This chain joins TRBV9 and TRBJ1-3; D not certain. V was pared by 0 bases and J by 4 bases, with 29 bases between. This CDR3 region has 21 residues. From germline, CDR1 is SGDLS and CDR2 YYNGEE. DNA for the CDR3: TGTGCCAGCAGCGTAGTCCTCCGCCGATCGGCCCAACCGGGGTTAGGAAACACCATATATTTT. This gives the protein CASSVVLRRSAQPGLGNTIYF.

The chain carries TRBV6-5 and TRBJ1-3; D not certain. Germline V gene sequence: CDR1 MNHEY, CDR2 SVGAGI. This CDR3 is 13 amino acids long. The V end lost 5 bases, the J end lost 0 bases, and 5 bases lay between the germline ends. For the CDR3, the DNA is TGTGCCAGCAGTCGGGGCTCTGGAAACACCATATATTTT. Its translation is CASSRGSGNTIYF.

In its sample, this clone was seen a few times. The rearrangement joins TRBV4-2 to TRBJ2-1; TRBD2 matches at 7 bases. V lost 1 base and J lost 4; bases outside the gene matches: 7. CDR1 is LGHNA, CDR2 YNFKEQ, per germline. This CDR3 region has 16 residues. Here the CDR3 reads CASSQASSGTYNEQFF. The CDR3 DNA follows: TGTGCCAGCAGCCAAGCATCCAGCGGGACGTACAATGAGCAGTTCTTC.

The rearrangement links TRBV18 to TRBJ1-2, with a tentative D call TRBD1 (6 bases). CDR1 KGHSH and CDR2 LQKENI come from the germline V gene. Trimming cost V 3 bases and J 8 bases, with 13 bases left between them. The CDR3 contains 13 residues. The CDR3 bases are TGTGCCAGCTCACCGTCGGACAGCAGAGGCTACACCTTC. Its translation is CASSPSDSRGYTF. Filled out from reference TRBV18 and TRBJ1-2, the complete variable domain reads NAGVMQNPRHLVRRRGQEARLRCSPMKGHSHVYWYRQLPEEGLKFMVYLQKENIIDESGMPKERFSAEFPKEGPSILRIQQVVRGDSAAYFCASSPSDSRGYTFGSGTRLTVV.

A word on this clone: At one end the junction does not follow the germline gene, possibly because of a read error. V gene TRBV5-4 combines with J gene TRBJ1-5; D gene ambiguous. The germline V gene has CDR1 SGHNT and CDR2 YYREEE (reference sequence). This CDR3 spans 14 amino acids. CDR3 sequence: CASSSGGNNQPQHF. The CDR3 DNA sequence: TGTGCCAGTAGCTCTGGAGGGAACAATCAGCCCCAGCATTTT.

This chain connects TRBV20-1 to TRBJ1-5, with unresolved D. Germline loops: CDR1 DFQATT, CDR2 SNEGSKA (reference sequence). This CDR3 is 16 amino acids long. The V and J ends lost 3 bases and 0 bases respectively, with 15 bases between them. The DNA of the CDR3 is TGCAGTGCTAGTTTGCGGGGTCGCTCTAGCAATCAGCCCCAGCATTTT. Protein sequence: CSASLRGRSSNQPQHF.

The chain couples TRBV3-1 (or the pseudogene TRBV3-2) to TRBJ2-3; a weak D match, TRBD1 (5 bases). Trimming took off 3 bases at V and 1 base at J, with 8 bases between the two ends. This CDR3 has 14 amino acids. The germline V gene has CDR1 LGHDT and CDR2 YNNKEL (reference sequence). CDR3 sequence (DNA): TGTGCCAGCAGCCACAGGGCCGGCACAGATACGCAGTATTTT. This codes for CASSHRAGTDTQYF.

The sample holds one count of this clone. The chain has TRBV19 and TRBJ1-1; possible D gene TRBD1, 6 bases. V was trimmed by 5 bases and J by 8 bases, leaving 30 bases between them. Germline CDR1 reads LNHDA; CDR2 reads SQIVND (reference sequence). This CDR3 comprises 18 residues. The CDR3 here is CASSALKQGWGGLSEAFF. The CDR3 nucleotides are TGTGCCAGTAGTGCCCTCAAACAGGGATGGGGCGGTCTCTCAGAAGCTTTCTTT.

Here the CDR3 DNA reads TGTGCCAGCTCACAGGGGGGGGAAACTGAAGCTTTCTTT. This encodes CASSQGGETEAFF. V gene TRBV18 combines with J gene TRBJ1-1, with a weak D call TRBD1 (6 bases). Per germline, CDR1 KGHSH and CDR2 LQKENI. The CDR3 runs to 13 residues. The V end lost 4 bases, the J end lost 5 bases, and 11 bases lay between the germline ends.

The table lists this clone with a few counts. The rearrangement uses TRBV27 and TRBJ2-1; 8 nucleotides align to TRBD2. The V segment lost 4 bases and the J segment 0 bases; nucleotides outside the gene matches: 8. The CDR3 extends over 17 amino acids. CDR1 MNHEY and CDR2 SMNVEV come from the germline V gene (reference sequence). The CDR3: CASSYNSGGASYNEQFF. Written as DNA, the CDR3 is TGTGCCAGCAGTTACAACTCCGGGGGGGCCTCCTACAATGAGCAGTTCTTC.

The chain is built from TRBV6-6 and TRBJ1-1; D ambiguous. Trimming removed 8 bases from V and 0 bases from J, with 7 bases in between. CDR1 MNHNY and CDR2 SVGAGI come from the germline V gene (reference sequence). The CDR3 is 12 residues long. The CDR3 loop is CASGSMNTEAFF. The CDR3 region has the DNA TGTGCCAGCGGCTCCATGAACACTGAAGCTTTCTTT.

The V call is TRBV7-2, the J call TRBJ1-4; perhaps TRBD1 as D (6 bases). CDR1 is SGHTA and CDR2 is FQGNSA in the germline V gene. The V end lost 1 base, the J end lost 5 bases, and 14 bases lay between the germline ends. The CDR3 has 16 amino acids. The CDR3 loop is CASSLVAQGKNEKLFF. The DNA of the CDR3 is TGTGCCAGCAGCTTAGTGGCACAGGGCAAAAATGAAAAACTGTTTTTT.

This clone was seen many times. J is TRBJ1-5 and V is TRBV4-1, with 8 bases fitting TRBD1. V lost 2 bases to trimming and J lost 4 bases; unmatched junction nucleotides: 4. Germline-derived CDR1 and CDR2 are MGHRA and YSYEKL. There are 15 residues in the CDR3. The CDR3 is CASSQQTGVNQPQHF. The CDR3 bases are TGCGCCAGCAGCCAACAGACAGGGGTGAATCAGCCCCAGCATTTT.

The rearrangement joins TRBV7-2 to TRBJ2-5; 8 nucleotides match TRBD2. V shed 0 bases, J shed 8 bases, and the junction held 23 bases outside the gene matches. The CDR3 is 20 residues long. Germline V CDR1 and CDR2: SGHTA, FQGNSA. The CDR3 loop is CASSLASWGRGAGGPQTQYF. The CDR3 DNA is TGTGCCAGCAGCTTAGCGTCTTGGGGGCGCGGGGCGGGGGGCCCCCAAACCCAGTACTTC.

The CDR3 bases are TGTGCCATCAGGGACTCCGGGCGAGACACTGAAGCTTTCTTT. Its protein is CAIRDSGRDTEAFF. V is TRBV10-3 and J is TRBJ1-1; D unresolved. V was trimmed by 6 bases and J by 3 bases, leaving 14 bases between them. The CDR3 is made up of 14 amino acids. CDR1 and CDR2 from the germline V gene are ENHRY and SYGVKD.

V is TRBV19 and J is TRBJ2-7; 7 bases agree with TRBD1. CDR3 length: 14 amino acids. Trimming took 4 bases from V and 7 from J; bases not matched to a gene: 10. Germline values: CDR1 LNHDA, CDR2 SQIVND (reference sequence). For the CDR3, the DNA is TGTGCCAGTAGTAGACAGGGATTATCAGGGGAGCAGTACTTC. Encoded protein: CASSRQGLSGEQYF.

This sequence joins TRBV12-5 and TRBJ1-2; D might be TRBD1 (5 bases). Germline-derived CDR1 and CDR2 are LGHNT and FRNRAP. The CDR3 loop spans 13 amino acids. V was cut by 5 bases and J by 8 bases, with 15 bases left in between. The CDR3 nucleotides read TGTGCTAGTGGTCCCGGAGGGGTTGTCGGCTACACCTTC. Its translation is CASGPGGVVGYTF.

This clone came up a few times. V gene TRBV4-1 combines with J gene TRBJ1-5, with D tentatively TRBD1 (5 bases). Trimming pared 3 bases from V and 8 bases from J, leaving 14 bases between. The CDR3 sequence is 14 residues long. CDR1 is MGHRA and CDR2 is YSYEKL in the germline V gene. CDR3 sequence (DNA): TGCGCCAGCAGCCACAGGGTAAGGTTGGAGCCCCAGCATTTT. It is translated as CASSHRVRLEPQHF.

The chain is built from TRBV29-1 and TRBJ1-2, with a possible D match to TRBD1 (6 bases). There are 13 residues in the CDR3. Germline V gene data show CDR1 as SQVTM and CDR2 as ANQGSEA. Trimming shortened V by 7 bases and J by 7 bases, and 19 bases separated the two germline ends. The CDR3 nucleotides are TGCAGCGCTCATTTGGGGGGGGCGCGTGGCTACACCTTC. It translates to CSAHLGGARGYTF. Filled out from reference TRBV29-1 and TRBJ1-2, the complete variable domain reads SAVISQKPSRDICQRGTSLTIQCQVDSQVTMMFWYRQQPGQSLTLIATANQGSEATYESGFVIDKFPISRPNLTFSTLTVSNMSPEDSSIYLCSAHLGGARGYTFGSGTRLTVV.

The CDR3 bases are TGTGCCAGCAGTGAAACAGGGGACCTCTATGGCTACACCTTC. Its protein product is CASSETGDLYGYTF. The chain recombines TRBV25-1 with TRBJ1-2, with TRBD1 matching over 7 bases. This CDR3 comprises 14 residues. V lost 2 bases to trimming and J lost 4 bases; unmatched junction nucleotides: 4. Looked up from germline, CDR1 is MGHDK and CDR2 is SYGVNS.

J is TRBJ1-2 and V is TRBV6-5, with D unclear. Germline lookup yields CDR1 MNHEY and CDR2 SVGAGI. The CDR3 has 14 amino acids. Trimming removed 2 bases at V and 5 bases at J, with 12 bases between. CDR3 nucleotides: TGTGCCAGCAGTTACCGGGCAGACTATTATGGCTACACCTTC. It codes for CASSYRADYYGYTF.

This clone was seen more than once but under ten times. V usage is TRBV14 and J usage is TRBJ1-2; 8 bases align to TRBD1. V trimming: 0 bases; J trimming: 6 bases; junction bases outside the gene matches: 3. The CDR3 runs to 14 residues. Germline loops: CDR1 SGHDN, CDR2 FVKESK. CDR3 sequence reads: CASSQDRTGNGYTF. Written as DNA, the CDR3 is TGTGCCAGCAGCCAAGATAGGACAGGGAATGGCTACACCTTC. The full variable domain, rest sourced from reference TRBV14 and TRBJ1-2, is EAGVTQFPSHSVIEKGQTVTLRCDPISGHDNLYWYRRVMGKEIKFLLHFVKESKQDESGMPNNRFLAERTGGTYSTLKVQPAELEDSGVYFCASSQDRTGNGYTFGSGTRLTVV.

The chain links TRBV10-3 to TRBJ2-7, with TRBD1 matching over 7 bases. Looked up from germline, CDR1 is ENHRY and CDR2 is SYGVKD. CDR3 length equals 15 residues. The V and J ends lost 2 bases and 5 bases, in that order; junction bases with no gene match: 9. In DNA, the CDR3 is TGTGCCATCAGTGAGGGACAGGTTGGCGGCGACGAGCAGTACTTC. Protein product: CAISEGQVGGDEQYF.

The genes are TRBV5-6 and TRBJ1-1; D is ambiguous. Germline V gene sequence: CDR1 SGHDT, CDR2 YYEEEE. This CDR3 comprises 14 residues. Trimming took 4 bases from V and 1 from J, leaving 11 bases between them. CDR3 sequence reads: CASSAALKNTEAFF. DNA of the CDR3: TGTGCCAGCAGCGCGGCCCTCAAGAACACTGAAGCTTTCTTT.

This clone was seen only a few times. J is TRBJ2-1 and V is TRBV9; unclear D gene. The germline V gene has CDR1 SGDLS and CDR2 YYNGEE. Between the trimmed V and J ends, which lost 4 bases and 0 bases, there was a span of 17 bases. This CDR3 has 17 residues. The CDR3: CASSPLPGSSSYNEQFF. The CDR3 bases are TGTGCCAGCAGCCCCCTACCCGGGTCTAGCTCCTACAATGAGCAGTTCTTC.

This chain links TRBV28 with TRBJ2-5; the D gene is possibly TRBD1 (5 bases). V lost 6 bases and J lost 5, with 10 bases in between. The CDR3 contains 12 residues. Germline CDR1 and CDR2: MDHEN and SYDVKM. The DNA of the CDR3 is TGTGCCAGCAGATCAGGGTGGGAGACCCAGTACTTC. It is translated as CASRSGWETQYF.

The chain employs TRBV9 and TRBJ1-2; D is ambiguous. This CDR3 is 13 amino acids long. Germline V gene data show CDR1 as SGDLS and CDR2 as YYNGEE. The V end was cut by 0 bases, the J end by 8 bases, with 11 bases between. The CDR3, as DNA: TGTGCCAGCAGCGTAGGGTCACTCGGGGGCTACACCTTC. As protein: CASSVGSLGGYTF.

This clone turned up a few times. The V call is TRBV12-3 or TRBV12-4, the J call TRBJ1-2, with unresolved D. Trimming pared 4 bases from V and 2 bases from J, leaving 5 bases between. The CDR3 runs to 12 residues. As DNA, the CDR3 is TGTGCCAGCAGTTGGGAGAACTATGGCTACACCTTC. It is translated as CASSWENYGYTF.